A selection of T cell receptor beta chains follows, all from one sample in a study of blood T cell repertoires in COVID-19. Profiled with immunoSEQ multiplex PCR; TCRdb holds only in-frame clones, not every one. Of roughly 200,000 clones in the sample, roughly 85% were seen once. Sequenced material: peripheral blood. The receptors derive from a man between 60 and 75 years old with active or convalescent COVID-19. Both conserved end residues are part of each CDR3. The D gene is left open where the match is weak.

TRBJ1-3 TRBV24-1 - CATSSSGNTIYF
TRBJ1-2 TRBV3-1/TRBV3-2 - CASSQESRAGYTF
TRBJ1-2 TRBV28 TRBD1 CASRDRTGGFVYGYTF
TRBJ1-1 TRBV2 - CASRVEGGGEAFF
TRBJ2-5 TRBV5-1 - CASSLARDQETQYF
TRBJ2-1 TRBV3-1/TRBV3-2 - CASSLRNEQFF
TRBJ1-4 TRBV6-6 - CASTPTGAGAGEKLFF
TRBJ1-1 TRBV6-5 TRBD1 CASSKRDRVSAAFF
TRBJ1-1 TRBV5-1 - CASSLVVGVMNTEAFF
TRBJ1-1 TRBV11-2 - CASSLDPGTRAEAFF
TRBJ2-1 TRBV11-2 - CASSLWHHNEQFF
TRBJ1-3 TRBV30 - CAWSVTAVYGNTIYF
TRBJ1-2 TRBV10-2 TRBD1 CASSGLDRGNYGYTF
TRBJ2-3 TRBV19 - CASSIGPSTDTQYF
TRBJ2-3 TRBV5-1 TRBD2 CASSVTGTSTADTQYF
TRBJ2-7 TRBV19 - CASSIAPGFGEQYF
TRBJ2-7 TRBV27 TRBD1 CASSSPSRDSAYEQYF